The 27 T cell receptor beta chains in this list originate from one sample, sequenced in a study of a mutant IDH1 vaccine in newly diagnosed glioma. Assay: immunoSEQ multiplex PCR; the TCRdb copy retains only in-frame clones and omits some. Among 30,000 to 35,000 clones, 50% to 60% were seen once, and the ten largest hold about 11%. The time point: week 5, during vaccination. Doses of 300 ug of mutant IDH1 20-mer peptide were given with topical imiquimod. These receptors have no known antigen. The sequencing here drew on PBMCs, taken from a glioma patient whose treatment included an IDH1 peptide vaccine. The receptors derive from a woman aged 18-35 years with glioma.

This clone was observed a few times. The CDR3 region is CASSQGLAGSYEQYF. In DNA, the CDR3 is TGTGCCAGCAGCCAAGGACTAGCGGGCTCCTACGAGCAGTACTTC. This sequence joins TRBV4-2 and TRBJ2-7; 10 bases agree with TRBD2. The CDR3 runs 15 residues. Germline CDR1 and CDR2: LGHNA and YNFKEQ. V dropped 1 base and J dropped 0; count of bases not matched to a gene: 0.

J is TRBJ1-1 and V is TRBV28, with D possibly matching TRBD1 (6 bases). The CDR3 consists of 13 residues. Trimming left V 4 bases short and J 4 bases short, with 10 bases between. Germline V lookup: CDR1 MDHEN, CDR2 SYDVKM. The CDR3 protein is CASSSTGSTEAFF. In DNA, the CDR3 is TGTGCCAGCAGTTCGACAGGCTCCACTGAAGCTTTCTTT. The entire variable domain, with the rest obtained from reference TRBV28 and TRBJ1-1, is as follows: DVKVTQSSRYLVKRTGEKVFLECVQDMDHENMFWYRQDPGLGLRLIYFSYDVKMKEKGDIPEGYSVSREKKERFSLILESASTNQTSMYLCASSSTGSTEAFFGQGTRLTVV.

This chain uses TRBV7-9 with TRBJ1-4, with D maybe TRBD1 (5 bases). CDR1 and CDR2 (germline): SEHNR, FQNEAQ (reference sequence). This CDR3 is 14 amino acids long. Trimming took off 9 bases at V and 2 bases at J, with 13 bases between the two ends. CDR3 loop: CASSWGRTNEKLFF. The CDR3 bases are TGTGCCAGTTCGTGGGGGAGGACTAATGAAAAACTGTTTTTT.

This clone has only one observation. The gene calls are TRBV7-9 and TRBJ2-5; D not resolved. V was shortened by 5 bases and J by 2 bases, with 12 bases between the two germline ends. Germline V CDR1 and CDR2: SEHNR, FQNEAQ (reference sequence). The CDR3 runs 14 residues. In nucleotides, the CDR3 is TGTGCCAGCAGCCGCCTGATGGATCAAGAGACCCAGTACTTC. Its protein product is CASSRLMDQETQYF. The full variable domain, rest sourced from reference TRBV7-9 and TRBJ2-5, is DTGVSQNPRHKITKRGQNVTFRCDPISEHNRLYWYRQTLGQGPEFLTYFQNEAQLEKSRLLSDRFSAERPKGSFSTLEIQRTEQGDSAMYLCASSRLMDQETQYFGPGTRLLVL.

This chain uses TRBV5-1 with TRBJ2-7, with D perhaps matching TRBD2 (6 bases). V shed 5 bases and J shed 1 base, with 16 bases lying between them. CDR1 and CDR2 from the germline V gene are SGHRS and YFSETQ. The CDR3 runs 15 residues. CDR3 coding DNA: TGCGCCAGCAGTTTTACCGGGGGAGGTTCCTACGAGCAGTACTTC. This translates into CASSFTGGGSYEQYF.

This clone has just one count. The rearrangement uses TRBV7-9 and TRBJ1-5; 7 bases map to TRBD1. V was clipped by 4 bases and J by 1 base; unmatched bases: 1. Looked up from germline, CDR1 is SEHNR and CDR2 is FQNEAQ (reference sequence). This CDR3 has 14 residues. The chain's CDR3 is CASSSQGSNQPQHF. CDR3 coding DNA: TGTGCCAGCAGCTCACAGGGGAGCAATCAGCCCCAGCATTTT.

The chain joins TRBV5-6 to TRBJ1-2; weak D call: TRBD1 (5 bases). Germline V CDR1 and CDR2: SGHDT, YYEEEE. CDR3 length: 13 amino acids. The V gene lost 2 bases and the J gene lost 3 bases, with 8 bases spanning the gap. CDR3 residues: CASSFGRDYGYTF. DNA for the CDR3: TGTGCCAGCAGCTTCGGCAGGGACTATGGCTACACCTTC.

The V and J genes are TRBV6-9 and TRBJ1-2, with 8 positions matching TRBD1. V shed 2 bases and J 8 bases; nucleotides not matched to a gene: 10. CDR3 length: 15 residues. The germline V gene has CDR1 MNHGY and CDR2 SVAAGI. The CDR3 here is CASSYLDRGREGYTF. The CDR3 DNA sequence: TGTGCCAGCAGTTATCTAGACAGGGGAAGGGAGGGCTACACCTTC.

The V call is TRBV30, the J call TRBJ1-4, with D possibly TRBD1 on 6 matching bases. Trimming left V 5 bases short and J 12 bases short, with 19 bases between. CDR1 and CDR2 (germline): GTSNPN, SVGIG (reference sequence). The CDR3 length is 13 residues. As DNA, the CDR3 is TGTGCCTGGTCCTTCTGGGGGGCGGCGGAACTGTTTTTT. As protein: CAWSFWGAAELFF.

This clone is medium-sized in the sample. The chain combines TRBV19 with TRBJ1-4; TRBD1 matches 8 bases. The trim removed 10 bases at V and 7 bases at J, leaving 11 bases unmatched. CDR3 length: 14 residues. Germline-derived CDR1 and CDR2 are LNHDA and SQIVND (reference sequence). The DNA for the CDR3 is TGTGCCACCGATCCGCAGGGGGCCGGTGAAAAACTGTTTTTT. Its translation: CATDPQGAGEKLFF. Using reference TRBV19 and TRBJ1-4 for the parts outside the CDR3, the full variable domain is DGGITQSPKYLFRKEGQNVTLSCEQNLNHDAMYWYRQDPGQGLRLIYYSQIVNDFQKGDIAEGYSVSREKKESFPLTVTSAQKNPTAFYLCATDPQGAGEKLFFGSGTQLSVL.

This chain joins TRBV6-6 and TRBJ2-1; 9 bases line up with TRBD2. V lost 6 bases and J lost 5; bases outside the gene matches: 5. The germline V gene has CDR1 MNHNY and CDR2 SVGAGI (reference sequence). This CDR3 spans 14 amino acids. The CDR3: CASRIAGANNEQFF. The CDR3 nucleotides read TGTGCCAGCAGGATAGCGGGGGCAAACAATGAGCAGTTCTTC.

The V and J genes are TRBV12-5 and TRBJ1-4; perhaps TRBD1 as D (6 bases). The CDR3 covers 14 residues. In germline, CDR1 is LGHNT, CDR2 FRNRAP. The ends were cut back, 8 bases at V and 8 bases at J, with 18 bases in the middle. The CDR3 protein is CASQFRGGEEKLFF. The CDR3 nucleotides are TGTGCTAGTCAATTCCGGGGGGGCGAAGAAAAACTGTTTTTT.

V is TRBV6-5 and J is TRBJ2-7; TRBD1 matches 7 bases. Germline V gene sequence: CDR1 MNHEY, CDR2 SVGAGI. This CDR3 contains 14 residues. V was clipped by 6 bases and J by 1 base; unmatched bases: 6. The CDR3 nucleotides read TGTGCCAGCAGGACAGGGTTGAGTTCCTACGAGCAGTACTTC. Amino acids: CASRTGLSSYEQYF.

This chain connects TRBV9 to TRBJ2-3; 7 bases align to TRBD2. CDR1 and CDR2 (germline): SGDLS, YYNGEE. The CDR3 contains 15 residues. With 4 bases clipped from V and 1 base from J, the junction kept 6 bases outside the gene matches. This CDR3 is CASSTLSGGTDTQYF. CDR3 bases: TGTGCCAGCAGCACCCTCAGCGGGGGCACAGATACGCAGTATTTT.

The chain couples TRBV19 to TRBJ2-1; TRBD1 matches 11 bases. The CDR3 spans 16 residues. After removal of 3 bases from V and 7 bases from J, the junction contained 8 bases not matched to a gene. Per germline, CDR1 LNHDA and CDR2 SQIVND (reference sequence). CDR3 bases: TGTGCCAGTAGTATCCCCGGGACAGGGGGTTTGAATGAGCAGTTCTTC. It translates to CASSIPGTGGLNEQFF.

The V and J genes are TRBV5-4 and TRBJ1-1, with D uncertain. This CDR3 region has 13 residues. CDR1 SGHNT and CDR2 YYREEE come from the germline V gene (reference sequence). V shed 4 bases and J shed 1 base, with 8 bases lying between them. The CDR3 reads CASSLSANTEAFF. CDR3 in DNA: TGTGCCAGCAGCCTGAGCGCGAACACTGAAGCTTTCTTT.

This clone appeared once. The CDR3 protein is CASSYRGEGEQYF. The CDR3 DNA is TGTGCCAGCAGTTACCGGGGGGAGGGCGAGCAGTACTTC. V is TRBV6-5 and J is TRBJ2-7; TRBD2 agrees at 7 bases. The CDR3 contains 13 residues. After removal of 2 bases from V and 6 bases from J, the junction contained 4 bases not matched to a gene. CDR1 and CDR2 (germline): MNHEY, SVGAGI.

This clone was recorded a few times. The chain couples TRBV9 to TRBJ2-5; 14 nucleotides align to TRBD2. CDR1 is SGDLS, CDR2 YYNGEE, per germline. CDR3 length equals 16 residues. J gave up 5 bases and V 4 bases, and 7 bases lay outside the gene matches. CDR3 amino acids: CASSPGTSGGGETQYF. The CDR3 DNA reads TGTGCCAGCAGCCCCGGGACTAGCGGGGGAGGCGAGACCCAGTACTTC. Together with reference TRBV9 and TRBJ2-5, the CDR3 gives the full variable domain: DSGVTQTPKHLITATGQRVTLRCSPRSGDLSVYWYQQSLDQGLQFLIQYYNGEERAKGNILERFSAQQFPDLHSELNLSSLELGDSALYFCASSPGTSGGGETQYFGPGTRLLVL.

The V and J genes are TRBV7-9 and TRBJ2-1; 10 bases are shared with TRBD1. Germline CDR1 is SEHNR and CDR2 is FQNEAQ (reference sequence). Trimming removed 6 bases from V and 7 bases from J; junction bases left unmatched: 9. This CDR3 is 15 amino acids long. In DNA, the CDR3 is TGTGCCAGCAGTCCTAGACAGGGGGCTGGGAATGAGCAGTTCTTC. This sequence encodes CASSPRQGAGNEQFF.

This clone occurred once. The chain carries TRBV9 and TRBJ2-3; tentatively, D is TRBD2 (5 bases). Trimming removed 0 bases from V and 6 bases from J, with 8 bases in between. The germline gives CDR1 SGDLS, CDR2 YYNGEE. This CDR3 comprises 13 residues. The CDR3 nucleotides read TGTGCCAGCAGCGTAGGGGGAGAGGATACGCAGTATTTT. Translated, it gives CASSVGGEDTQYF.

The CDR3: CSAKRDEQFF. CDR3 bases: TGCAGTGCAAAGAGGGATGAGCAGTTCTTC. This rearrangement joins TRBV20-1 to TRBJ2-1; tentative D call: TRBD2 (5 bases). V was clipped by 6 bases and J by 8 bases, with 8 bases between them. CDR1 is DFQATT, CDR2 SNEGSKA, per germline (reference sequence). CDR3 size: 10 residues.

The CDR3 sequence is CASIGSLAGDNEQFF. The CDR3 DNA follows: TGTGCCAGCATCGGGTCGCTAGCGGGGGACAATGAGCAGTTCTTC. The chain couples TRBV7-2 to TRBJ2-1; 10 bases align to TRBD2. Germline V gives CDR1 SGHTA, CDR2 FQGNSA. The CDR3 extends over 15 amino acids. V shed 7 bases and J 5 bases; nucleotides not matched to a gene: 8. Full variable domain (rest looked up from reference TRBV7-2 and TRBJ2-1): GAGVSQSPSNKVTEKGKDVELRCDPISGHTALYWYRQSLGQGLEFLIYFQGNSAPDKSGLPSDRFSAERTGGSVSTLTIQRTQQEDSAVYLCASIGSLAGDNEQFFGPGTRLTVL.

The V and J genes are TRBV27 and TRBJ1-1; possibly TRBD1 for D (5 bases). Germline V gene data show CDR1 as MNHEY and CDR2 as SMNVEV (reference sequence). This CDR3 has 15 amino acids. V was trimmed by 1 base and J by 3 bases, leaving 12 bases between them. The CDR3 sequence is CASSLFQGMDTEAFF. CDR3 DNA sequence: TGTGCCAGCAGTTTATTTCAGGGAATGGACACTGAAGCTTTCTTT.

This clone has just one count. This chain connects TRBV6-5 to TRBJ2-7; D may be TRBD2 (6 bases). V was pared by 2 bases and J by 1 base, with 9 bases between. Germline V gives CDR1 MNHEY, CDR2 SVGAGI. This CDR3 comprises 14 residues. As DNA, the CDR3 is TGTGCCAGCAGTTACGGGACTCGGTCCTACGAGCAGTACTTC. It is translated as CASSYGTRSYEQYF.

This clone was recorded once. The same CDR3 is also encoded by other DNA sequences in this sample. V gene TRBV7-6 combines with J gene TRBJ2-7; D is perhaps TRBD1 or TRBD2 (5 bases each). The CDR3 contains 15 residues. Trimming removed 1 base from V and 2 bases from J, with 12 bases in between. The V gene's germline CDR1 is SGHVS and CDR2 FNYEAQ. CDR3 sequence: CASSLVGAPTYEQYF. The CDR3 DNA reads as TGTGCCAGCAGCTTAGTCGGGGCACCAACCTACGAGCAGTACTTC.

This chain joins TRBV30 and TRBJ1-6, with D unclear. V was cut by 5 bases and J by 7 bases, with 9 bases left in between. The V gene's germline CDR1 is GTSNPN and CDR2 SVGIG (reference sequence). The CDR3 is 12 residues long. The CDR3 reads CAWANQNSPLHF. For the CDR3, the DNA is TGTGCCTGGGCCAACCAAAATTCACCCCTCCACTTT.

This rearrangement joins TRBV6-1 to TRBJ1-2; tentatively, D is TRBD1 (5 bases). The germline CDR1 and CDR2 sequences are MNHNS and SASEGT. V was shortened by 7 bases and J by 8 bases, with 11 bases between the two germline ends. The CDR3 runs 11 residues. The DNA of the CDR3 is TGTGCCAGCAACCAGGGTCGCGGCTACACCTTC. Protein product: CASNQGRGYTF.